This TCR beta chain was found in a study of shared clonotypes between healthy human individuals. About the study: Per donor, CD8 memory used one plate, CD8 naive used two, CD4 memory used three and CD4 naive used three.

CD45RO-negative CD8 cells positively selected for CCR7 made up the naive population, which excluded terminally differentiated effector memory CD45RA+ cells. The CDR3 consists of 15 residues. After removal of 0 bases from V and 8 bases from J, the junction contained 5 bases not matched to a gene. The germline gives CDR1 MGHRA, CDR2 YSYEKL. Assay used: immunoSEQ multiplex PCR; TCRdb lists only in-frame clones, some missing. Among some 1,900,000 clones listed, around 96% were seen once. Study observations and caveats: Some clonotypes were shared by all four sorted-subset donors, while others were not shared. The non-shared ones had lower generation probabilities than the shared ones.

Comments on this clone: Its antigen is still unknown.

The sequenced sample consisted of naive CD8+ T cells sorted from blood. The V and J genes are TRBV4-1 and TRBJ2-1; 9 bases match TRBD2. This TCR derives from a young man in good health. The CDR3, as DNA: TGCGCCAGCAGCCAAGAGGCGGGAGGGCCAGATGAGCAGTTCTTC. This codes for CASSQEAGGPDEQFF.